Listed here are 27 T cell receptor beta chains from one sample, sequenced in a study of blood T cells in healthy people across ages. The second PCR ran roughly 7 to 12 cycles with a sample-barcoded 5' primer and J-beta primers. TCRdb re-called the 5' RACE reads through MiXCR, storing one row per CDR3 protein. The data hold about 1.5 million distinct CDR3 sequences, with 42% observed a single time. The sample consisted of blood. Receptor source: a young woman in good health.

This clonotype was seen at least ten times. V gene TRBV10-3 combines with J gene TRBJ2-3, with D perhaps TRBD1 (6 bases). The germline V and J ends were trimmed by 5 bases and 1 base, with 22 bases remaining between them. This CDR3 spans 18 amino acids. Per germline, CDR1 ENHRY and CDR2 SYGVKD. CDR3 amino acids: CAISYRAQAVSGTDTQYF. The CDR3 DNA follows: TGTGCCATCAGTTACAGGGCCCAAGCCGTCTCTGGCACAGATACGCAGTATTTT.

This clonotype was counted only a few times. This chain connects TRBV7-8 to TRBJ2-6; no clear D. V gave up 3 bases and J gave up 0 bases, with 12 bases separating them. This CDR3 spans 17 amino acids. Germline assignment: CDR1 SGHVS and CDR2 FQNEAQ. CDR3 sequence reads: CASSLRQPYSGANVLTF. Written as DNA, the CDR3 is TGTGCCAGCAGCTTGCGGCAGCCGTACTCTGGGGCCAACGTCCTGACTTTC.

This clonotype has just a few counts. The CDR3 reads CAWTGTESYEQYF. As DNA, the CDR3 is TGTGCCTGGACCGGGACAGAATCCTACGAGCAGTACTTC. V gene TRBV30 combines with J gene TRBJ2-7; 7 bases are shared with TRBD1. The germline V gene has CDR1 GTSNPN and CDR2 SVGIG (reference sequence). CDR3 size: 13 residues. V dropped 4 bases and J dropped 1; count of bases not matched to a gene: 4.

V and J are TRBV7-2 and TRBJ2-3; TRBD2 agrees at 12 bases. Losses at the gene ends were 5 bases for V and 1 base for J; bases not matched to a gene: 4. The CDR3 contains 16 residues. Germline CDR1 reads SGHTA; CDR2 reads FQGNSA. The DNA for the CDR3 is TGTGCCAGCAGCAGATGGACTAGCGGGGGCACAGATACGCAGTATTTT. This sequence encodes CASSRWTSGGTDTQYF.

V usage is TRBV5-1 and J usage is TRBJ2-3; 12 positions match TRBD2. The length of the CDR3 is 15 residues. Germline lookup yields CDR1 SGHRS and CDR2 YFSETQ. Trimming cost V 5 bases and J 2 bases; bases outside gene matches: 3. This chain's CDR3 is CASRPSGGATDTQYF. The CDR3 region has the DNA TGCGCCAGCAGGCCTAGCGGGGGGGCCACAGATACGCAGTATTTT.

CDR3 bases: TGTGCCAGCAGACCGGGACACAGAAACATTCAGTACTTC. Protein sequence: CASRPGHRNIQYF. The V call is TRBV12-3 or TRBV12-4, the J call TRBJ2-4, with a weak D call TRBD1 (6 bases). The CDR3 has 13 amino acids. V lost 6 bases and J lost 6, with 12 bases in between.

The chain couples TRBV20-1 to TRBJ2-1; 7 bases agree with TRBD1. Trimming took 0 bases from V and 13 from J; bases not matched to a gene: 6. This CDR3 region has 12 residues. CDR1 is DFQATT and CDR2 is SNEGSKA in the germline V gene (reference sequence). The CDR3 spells CSARERGLDQFF. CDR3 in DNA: TGCAGTGCTAGAGAAAGGGGGCTAGATCAGTTCTTC.

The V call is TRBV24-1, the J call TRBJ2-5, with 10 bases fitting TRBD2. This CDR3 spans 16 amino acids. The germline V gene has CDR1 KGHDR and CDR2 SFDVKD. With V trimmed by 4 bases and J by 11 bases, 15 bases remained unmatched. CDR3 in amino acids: CATSDRTSGEPNEQYF. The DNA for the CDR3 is TGTGCCACCAGTGACCGGACTAGCGGTGAACCCAATGAGCAGTACTTC.

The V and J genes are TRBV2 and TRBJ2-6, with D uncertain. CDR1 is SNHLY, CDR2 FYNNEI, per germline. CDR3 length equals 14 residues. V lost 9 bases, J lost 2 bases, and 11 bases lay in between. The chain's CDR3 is CASSSQPGANVLTF. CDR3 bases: TGTGCCAGTTCCAGTCAGCCTGGGGCCAACGTCCTGACTTTC.

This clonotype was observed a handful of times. CDR3 bases: TGTGCCAGCAGTGACATCCAGGGGGCCTACAATGAGCAGTTCTTC. Translated: CASSDIQGAYNEQFF. V usage is TRBV25-1 and J usage is TRBJ2-1; 7 bases are a match to TRBD1. Germline CDR1 MGHDK, CDR2 SYGVNS. The CDR3 is made up of 15 amino acids. Losses at the gene ends were 3 bases for V and 2 bases for J; bases not matched to a gene: 4.

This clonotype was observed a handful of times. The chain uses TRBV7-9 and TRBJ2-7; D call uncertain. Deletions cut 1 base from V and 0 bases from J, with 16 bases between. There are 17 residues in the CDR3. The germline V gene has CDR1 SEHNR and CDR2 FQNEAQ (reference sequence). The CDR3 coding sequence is TGTGCCAGCAGCTTAGATGAACTGGGTTGGAGCTCCTACGAGCAGTACTTC. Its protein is CASSLDELGWSSYEQYF. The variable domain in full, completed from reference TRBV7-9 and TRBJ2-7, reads DTGVSQNPRHKITKRGQNVTFRCDPISEHNRLYWYRQTLGQGPEFLTYFQNEAQLEKSRLLSDRFSAERPKGSFSTLEIQRTEQGDSAMYLCASSLDELGWSSYEQYFGPGTRLTVT.

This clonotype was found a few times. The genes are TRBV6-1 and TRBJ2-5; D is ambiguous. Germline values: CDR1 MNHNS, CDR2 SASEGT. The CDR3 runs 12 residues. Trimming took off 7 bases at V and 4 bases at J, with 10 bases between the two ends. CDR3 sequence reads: CASNVVAETQYF. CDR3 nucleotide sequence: TGTGCCAGCAATGTGGTGGCAGAGACCCAGTACTTC.

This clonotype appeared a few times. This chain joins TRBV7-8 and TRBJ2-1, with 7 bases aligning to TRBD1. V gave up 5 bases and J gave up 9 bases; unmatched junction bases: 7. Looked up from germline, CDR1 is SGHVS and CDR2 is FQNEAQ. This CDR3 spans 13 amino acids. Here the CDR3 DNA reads TGTGCCAGCAGCCGCGCAGGGGGTTTTGAGCAGTTCTTC. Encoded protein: CASSRAGGFEQFF. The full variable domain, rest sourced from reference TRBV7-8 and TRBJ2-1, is GAGVSQSPRYKVAKRGQDVALRCDPISGHVSLFWYQQALGQGPEFLTYFQNEAQLDKSGLPSDRFFAERPEGSVSTLKIQRTQQEDSAVYLCASSRAGGFEQFFGPGTRLTVL.

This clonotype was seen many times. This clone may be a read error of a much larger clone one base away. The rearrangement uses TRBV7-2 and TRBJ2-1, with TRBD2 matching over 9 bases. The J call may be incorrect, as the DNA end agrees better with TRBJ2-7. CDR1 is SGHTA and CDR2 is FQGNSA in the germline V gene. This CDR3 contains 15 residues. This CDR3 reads CASSLGTSSYNEQYF. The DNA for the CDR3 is TGTGCCAGCAGCCTTGGGACTAGCTCCTACAATGAGCAGTACTTC.

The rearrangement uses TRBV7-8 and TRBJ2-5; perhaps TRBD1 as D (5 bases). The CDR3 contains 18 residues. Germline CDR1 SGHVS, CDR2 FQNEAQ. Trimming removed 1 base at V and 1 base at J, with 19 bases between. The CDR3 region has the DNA TGTGCCAGCAGCTTAGAGTGGGGCAGTAGGTTTTCCCAAGAGACCCAGTACTTC. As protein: CASSLEWGSRFSQETQYF. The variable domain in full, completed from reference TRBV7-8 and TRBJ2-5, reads GAGVSQSPRYKVAKRGQDVALRCDPISGHVSLFWYQQALGQGPEFLTYFQNEAQLDKSGLPSDRFFAERPEGSVSTLKIQRTQQEDSAVYLCASSLEWGSRFSQETQYFGPGTRLLVL.

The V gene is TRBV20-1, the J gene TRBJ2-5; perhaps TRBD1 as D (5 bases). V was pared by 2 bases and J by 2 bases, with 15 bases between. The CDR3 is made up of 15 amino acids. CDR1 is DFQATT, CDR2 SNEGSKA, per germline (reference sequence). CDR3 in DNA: TGCAGTGCTAGAATTGGCAGGGATGTTCAAGAGACCCAGTACTTC. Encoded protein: CSARIGRDVQETQYF.

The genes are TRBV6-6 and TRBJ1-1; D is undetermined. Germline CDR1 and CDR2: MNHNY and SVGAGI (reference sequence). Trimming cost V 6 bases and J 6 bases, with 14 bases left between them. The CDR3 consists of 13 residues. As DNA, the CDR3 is TGTGCCAGCAGCCCTTACCTCGGCTCTGAAGCTTTCTTT. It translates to CASSPYLGSEAFF.

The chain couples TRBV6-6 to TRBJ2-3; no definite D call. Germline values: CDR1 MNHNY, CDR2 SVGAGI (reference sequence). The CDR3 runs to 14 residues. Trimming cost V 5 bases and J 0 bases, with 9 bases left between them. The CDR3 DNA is TGTGCCAGCAGTCCTAGTACTAGCACAGATACGCAGTATTTT. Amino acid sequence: CASSPSTSTDTQYF.

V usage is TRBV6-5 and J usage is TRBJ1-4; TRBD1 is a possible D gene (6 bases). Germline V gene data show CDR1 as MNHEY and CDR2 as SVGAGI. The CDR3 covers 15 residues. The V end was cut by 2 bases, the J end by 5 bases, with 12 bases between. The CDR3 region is CASSYRGAPNEKLFF. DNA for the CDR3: TGTGCCAGCAGTTACCGGGGGGCCCCCAATGAAAAACTGTTTTTT.

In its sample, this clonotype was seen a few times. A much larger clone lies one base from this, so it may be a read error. The CDR3 spells CATSRDMGGLASDEQYF. The CDR3 DNA follows: TGTGCCACCAGCAGAGATATGGGGGGCCTAGCGTCCGATGAGCAGTACTTC. J is TRBJ2-5 and V is TRBV15, with D perhaps given as TRBD1 or TRBD2 (6 bases each). Germline V gene sequence: CDR1 LNHNV, CDR2 YYDKDF (reference sequence). V was pared by 0 bases and J by 11 bases, with 25 bases between. The CDR3 totals 17 residues.

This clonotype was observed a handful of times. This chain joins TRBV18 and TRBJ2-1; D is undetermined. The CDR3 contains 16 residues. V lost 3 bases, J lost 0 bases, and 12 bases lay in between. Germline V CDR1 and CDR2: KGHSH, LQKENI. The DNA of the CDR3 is TGTGCCAGCTCACCCTACTTATGGGCCTCCTACAATGAGCAGTTCTTC. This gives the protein CASSPYLWASYNEQFF.

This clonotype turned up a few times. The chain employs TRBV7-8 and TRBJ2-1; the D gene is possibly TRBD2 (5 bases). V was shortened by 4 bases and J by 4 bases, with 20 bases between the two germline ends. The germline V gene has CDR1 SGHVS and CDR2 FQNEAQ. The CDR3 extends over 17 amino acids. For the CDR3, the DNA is TGTGCCAGCAGCTCATACCTTAGCGAGACCGGGTACAATGAGCAGTTCTTC. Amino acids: CASSSYLSETGYNEQFF.

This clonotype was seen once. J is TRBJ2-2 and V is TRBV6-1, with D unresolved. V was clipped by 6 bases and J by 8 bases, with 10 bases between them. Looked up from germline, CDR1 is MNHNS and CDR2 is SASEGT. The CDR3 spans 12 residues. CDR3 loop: CASRIMWGELFF. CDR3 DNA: TGTGCCAGCAGGATAATGTGGGGGGAGCTGTTTTTT.

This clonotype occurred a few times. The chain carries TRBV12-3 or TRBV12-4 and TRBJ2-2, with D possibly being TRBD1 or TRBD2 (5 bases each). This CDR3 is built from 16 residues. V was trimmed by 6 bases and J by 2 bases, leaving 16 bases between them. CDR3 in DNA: TGTGCCAGCAGGCCCTCAGGGCGGGCAAACACCGGGGAGCTGTTTTTT. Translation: CASRPSGRANTGELFF.

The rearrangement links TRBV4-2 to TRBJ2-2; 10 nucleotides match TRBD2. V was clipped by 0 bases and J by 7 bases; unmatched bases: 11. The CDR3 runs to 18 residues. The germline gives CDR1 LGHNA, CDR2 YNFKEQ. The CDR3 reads CASSQESRLAGEVGELFF. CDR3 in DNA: TGTGCCAGCAGCCAAGAATCGCGCCTAGCGGGAGAAGTCGGGGAGCTGTTTTTT.

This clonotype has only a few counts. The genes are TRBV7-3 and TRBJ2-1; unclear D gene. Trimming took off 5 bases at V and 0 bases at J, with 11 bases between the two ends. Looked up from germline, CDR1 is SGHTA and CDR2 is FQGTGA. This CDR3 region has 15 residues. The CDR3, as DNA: TGTGCCAGCAGCGAGTCTAGAAGCTCCTACAATGAGCAGTTCTTC. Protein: CASSESRSSYNEQFF.

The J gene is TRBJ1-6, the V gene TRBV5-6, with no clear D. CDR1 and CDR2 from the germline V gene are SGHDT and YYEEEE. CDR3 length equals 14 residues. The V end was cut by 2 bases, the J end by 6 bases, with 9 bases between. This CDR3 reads CASSFKAVNSPLHF. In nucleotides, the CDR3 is TGTGCCAGCAGCTTCAAGGCCGTTAATTCACCCCTCCACTTT.